Detailed here is one T cell receptor (beta chain). This clonotype was counted between two and nine times. What this receptor recognizes is not known. No much larger clonotype is one base removed from it; base qualities were not supplied. This sample stems from a study of T cell repertoires in cytomegalovirus infection (dated by TCRdb to between 2018 and 2020). Regarding the study in general: Because public TCR beta signatures pointed to carriage of CMV infection together with the matching HLA type, the HLA type of each donor mattered for the analysis. The study at large found these results: In both this cohort and an independent roughly 400-donor cohort, the cumulative frequency of public TCR beta family members distinguished carriers of CMV infection plus the relevant HLA type. In the ex vivo response, HLA-C-restricted CMV-specific TCR beta clonotypes were dominant, and in two of eight donors the single most frequent clonotype came from this HLA-C-restricted group.

Sequencing instrument: Illumina HiSeq 1500. Through fastp at Q25 and MiXCR, TCRdb rebuilt clones from the public reads, retaining in-frame beta chains. One record per CDR3 amino acid sequence lists the most common genes and DNA. Recorded for this sample are approximately 260,000 distinct CDR3 sequences; 15% to 20% of them occurred a single time. The top ten constitute roughly 45% of the sample. V ends up 3 bases short and J 1 base short, with an unmatched junction base count of 10. Including the terminal cysteine and phenylalanine, the CDR3 comprises 17 residues. Only CDR3 DNA is held: 51 bases, read in frame from base 1. The CDR1 and CDR2 encoded by the germline V gene are SGDLS and YYNGEE.

The rearrangement joined TRBV9 to TRBJ2-4; a stretch of 7 junction bases matches TRBD2. The TCR sequence derives from a human donor in good health (CMV status not recorded). Some clones in this sample may be carry-over from other donors' samples. Sequencing was done on a sample of CD8+ T cells from PBMCs. The nucleotides read TGTGCCAGCAGCGAGAGGGAGGGCGGTGCGGCCAAAAACATTCAGTACTTC. Its product reads: CASSEREGGAAKNIQYF. The variable domain in full, with residues beyond the CDR3 obtained from the reference TRBV9 and TRBJ2-4 genes, is DSGVTQTPKHLITATGQRVTLRCSPRSGDLSVYWYQQSLDQGLQFLIQYYNGEERAKGNILERFSAQQFPDLHSELNLSSLELGDSALYFCASSEREGGAAKNIQYFGAGTRLSVL.